Presented here are 8 T cell receptor beta chains from one specimen sequenced in a study of technical replicates of blood from a handful of donors. Clones were read by immunoSEQ multiplex PCR, and TCRdb kept only the in-frame ones, dropping some. Among more than 90,000 clones listed, around 95% were seen once. The sequenced material came from T cells isolated from PBMCs. The receptors here all came from a human donor in good health.

V is TRBV30 and J is TRBJ2-3; TRBD2 might be the D (7 bases). CDR1 GTSNPN and CDR2 SVGIG come from the germline V gene (reference sequence). The CDR3 runs 15 residues. Trimming pared 4 bases from V and 4 bases from J, leaving 18 bases between. For the CDR3, the DNA is TGTGCCTGGAACCTGGGACAAGGGGGGGCAGATACGCAGTATTTT. Residues: CAWNLGQGGADTQYF.

The V call is TRBV6-6, the J call TRBJ2-1, with D possibly being TRBD1 (6 bases). Germline V gives CDR1 MNHNY, CDR2 SVGAGI (reference sequence). This CDR3 region has 12 residues. Trimming shortened V by 6 bases and J by 8 bases, and 11 bases separated the two germline ends. CDR3 in amino acids: CASSPQGYEQFF. CDR3 DNA sequence: TGTGCCAGCAGCCCTCAGGGGTATGAGCAGTTCTTC.

This chain links TRBV19 with TRBJ1-5; maybe TRBD1 (6 bases). CDR1 LNHDA and CDR2 SQIVND come from the germline V gene (reference sequence). Trimming stripped 7 bases from V and 2 bases from J, with 15 bases between. This CDR3 region has 15 residues. This CDR3 is CASTTRGVGNQPQHF. DNA of the CDR3: TGTGCCAGTACCACCAGGGGCGTGGGCAATCAGCCCCAGCATTTT.

The chain links TRBV19 to TRBJ1-2; a possible D gene is TRBD1 (5 bases). This CDR3 region has 13 residues. The V and J ends lost 3 bases and 9 bases respectively, with 14 bases between them. CDR1 is LNHDA and CDR2 is SQIVND in the germline V gene (reference sequence). The CDR3 bases are TGTGCCAGTAGTATTGGGCAGGGAGGTAGCTACACCTTC. It specifies CASSIGQGGSYTF.

The chain employs TRBV2 and TRBJ2-7; D is uncertain. Germline CDR1 reads SNHLY; CDR2 reads FYNNEI. The CDR3 loop spans 14 amino acids. V was pared by 3 bases and J by 2 bases, with 11 bases between. CDR3 sequence: CASSETRSTYEQYF. CDR3 coding DNA: TGTGCCAGCAGTGAGACACGTTCGACCTACGAGCAGTACTTC.

As DNA, the CDR3 is TGTGCCAGCAGTTTATTAGTCTACGAGCAGTACTTC. The encoded protein is CASSLLVYEQYF. The J gene is TRBJ2-7, the V gene TRBV28; D is ambiguous. This CDR3 spans 12 amino acids. Germline-derived CDR1 and CDR2 are MDHEN and SYDVKM. The ends were cut back, 1 base at V and 3 bases at J, with 4 bases in the middle. Full variable domain (remainder filled in from reference TRBV28 and TRBJ2-7): DVKVTQSSRYLVKRTGEKVFLECVQDMDHENMFWYRQDPGLGLRLIYFSYDVKMKEKGDIPEGYSVSREKKERFSLILESASTNQTSMYLCASSLLVYEQYFGPGTRLTVT.

This CDR3 is CASSLAGGDRETQYF. The CDR3 nucleotides read TGTGCCAGCAGCTTAGCTGGGGGTGACAGGGAGACCCAGTACTTC. J is TRBJ2-5 and V is TRBV11-3; D might be TRBD1 (6 bases). The CDR3 consists of 15 residues. Per germline, CDR1 SGHNT and CDR2 YENEEA. V lost 1 base and J lost 5, with 14 bases in between.

The genes are TRBV2 and TRBJ2-2; 9 bases match TRBD2. Germline trimming cut 5 bases from V and 7 bases from J; bases unmatched to any gene: 5. The CDR3 has 14 residues. CDR1 and CDR2 from the germline V gene are SNHLY and FYNNEI. The CDR3 loop reads CASSPGTSFGELFF. CDR3 nucleotide sequence: TGTGCCAGCAGTCCGGGGACTAGCTTCGGGGAGCTGTTTTTT.